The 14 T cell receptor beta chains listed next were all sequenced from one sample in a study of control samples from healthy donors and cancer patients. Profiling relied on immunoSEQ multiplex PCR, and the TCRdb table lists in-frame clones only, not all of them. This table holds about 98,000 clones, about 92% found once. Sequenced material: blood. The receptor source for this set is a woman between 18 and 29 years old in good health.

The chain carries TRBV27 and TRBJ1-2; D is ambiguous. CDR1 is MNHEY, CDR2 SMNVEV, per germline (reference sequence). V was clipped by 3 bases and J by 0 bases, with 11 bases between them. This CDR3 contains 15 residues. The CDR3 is CASSLSYESNYGYTF. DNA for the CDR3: TGTGCCAGCAGTTTGTCGTATGAATCTAACTATGGCTACACCTTC.

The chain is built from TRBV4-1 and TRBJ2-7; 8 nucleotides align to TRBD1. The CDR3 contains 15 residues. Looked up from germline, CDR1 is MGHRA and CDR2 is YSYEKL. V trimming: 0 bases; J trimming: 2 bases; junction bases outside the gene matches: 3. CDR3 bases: TGCGCCAGCAGCCAAGATCAGGGGGCGGCCTACGAGCAGTACTTC. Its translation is CASSQDQGAAYEQYF.

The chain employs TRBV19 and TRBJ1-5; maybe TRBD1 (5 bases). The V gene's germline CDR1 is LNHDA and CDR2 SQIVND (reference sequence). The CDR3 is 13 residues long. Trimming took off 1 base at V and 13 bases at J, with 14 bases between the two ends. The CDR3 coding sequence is TGTGCCAGTAGTATAGTACCAGGGTCCCCACAGCATTTT. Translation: CASSIVPGSPQHF.

The chain's CDR3 is CAIRGTGARETQYF. CDR3 sequence (DNA): TGTGCCATCAGGGGTACCGGGGCTCGGGAGACCCAGTACTTC. The chain links TRBV10-3 to TRBJ2-5; TRBD1 or TRBD2 may be the D gene (5 bases each). V lost 6 bases and J 5 bases, leaving 16 bases between the germline ends. CDR3 length equals 14 residues. Germline V CDR1 and CDR2: ENHRY, SYGVKD.

Here the CDR3 DNA reads TGTGCCAGCAGCCCAACTAGGGACAGGGATGAAAAACTGTTTTTT. This translates into CASSPTRDRDEKLFF. V gene TRBV3-1 (or the pseudogene TRBV3-2) combines with J gene TRBJ1-4, with 9 bases aligning to TRBD1. Per the germline V gene, CDR1 is LGHDT and CDR2 is YNNKEL (reference sequence). This CDR3 comprises 15 residues. J gave up 6 bases and V 4 bases, and 6 bases lay outside the gene matches.

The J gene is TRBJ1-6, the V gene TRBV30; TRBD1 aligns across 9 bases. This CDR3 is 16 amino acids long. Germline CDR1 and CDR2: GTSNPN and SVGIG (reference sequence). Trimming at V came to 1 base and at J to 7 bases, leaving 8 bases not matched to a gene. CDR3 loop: CAWSDLPGTGNSPLHF. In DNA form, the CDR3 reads TGTGCCTGGAGTGATCTGCCGGGGACAGGGAATTCACCCCTCCACTTT.

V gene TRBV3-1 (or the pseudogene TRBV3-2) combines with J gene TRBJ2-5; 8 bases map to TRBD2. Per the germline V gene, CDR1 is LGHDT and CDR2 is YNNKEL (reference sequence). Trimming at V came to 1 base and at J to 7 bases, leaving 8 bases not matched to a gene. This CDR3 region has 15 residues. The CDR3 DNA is TGTGCCAGCAGCCAAGGAACTACTAGCGGAGGGACCCAGTACTTC. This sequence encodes CASSQGTTSGGTQYF.

The CDR3 nucleotides are TGTGCCAGTAGCAACAGGGTGTTCTACGAGCAGTACTTC. Protein product: CASSNRVFYEQYF. The chain has TRBV19 and TRBJ2-7, with D tentatively TRBD1 (6 bases). This CDR3 has 13 residues. V lost 6 bases, J lost 3 bases, and 12 bases lay in between. Germline assignment: CDR1 LNHDA and CDR2 SQIVND (reference sequence). Full variable domain (missing parts from reference TRBV19 and TRBJ2-7): DGGITQSPKYLFRKEGQNVTLSCEQNLNHDAMYWYRQDPGQGLRLIYYSQIVNDFQKGDIAEGYSVSREKKESFPLTVTSAQKNPTAFYLCASSNRVFYEQYFGPGTRLTVT.

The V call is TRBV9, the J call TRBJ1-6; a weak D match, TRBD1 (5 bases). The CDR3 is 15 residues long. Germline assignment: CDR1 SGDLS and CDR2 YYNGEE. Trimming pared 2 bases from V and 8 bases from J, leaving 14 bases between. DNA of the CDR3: TGTGCCAGCAGCGTCAGGGTATCCGGGGATTCACCCCTCCACTTT. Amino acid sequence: CASSVRVSGDSPLHF.

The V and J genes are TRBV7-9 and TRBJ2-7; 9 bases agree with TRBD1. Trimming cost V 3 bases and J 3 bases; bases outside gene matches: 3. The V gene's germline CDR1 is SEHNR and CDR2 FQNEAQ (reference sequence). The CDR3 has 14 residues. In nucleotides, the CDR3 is TGTGCCAGCAGCTTTGGGACAGGGAACTACGAGCAGTACTTC. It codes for CASSFGTGNYEQYF.

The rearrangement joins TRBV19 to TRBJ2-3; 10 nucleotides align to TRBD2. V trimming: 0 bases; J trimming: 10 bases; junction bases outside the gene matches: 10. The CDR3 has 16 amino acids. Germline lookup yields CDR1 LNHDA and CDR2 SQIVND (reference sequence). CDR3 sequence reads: CASSIEGLATRGAQYF. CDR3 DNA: TGTGCCAGTAGTATAGAGGGACTAGCGACCCGCGGCGCGCAGTATTTT.

The CDR3 here is CASRGSGRANYGYTF. The CDR3 region has the DNA TGTGCCAGCAGGGGCTCAGGAAGGGCTAACTATGGCTACACCTTC. J is TRBJ1-2 and V is TRBV27; D is unclear. Per germline, CDR1 MNHEY and CDR2 SMNVEV (reference sequence). The CDR3 covers 15 residues. With 6 bases removed from V and 0 bases from J, the gap between germline ends came to 14 bases.

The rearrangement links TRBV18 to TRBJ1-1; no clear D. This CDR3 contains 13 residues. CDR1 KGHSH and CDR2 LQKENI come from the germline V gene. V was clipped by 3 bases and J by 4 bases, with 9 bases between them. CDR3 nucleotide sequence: TGTGCCAGCTCACCTATGTCAGCCACTGAAGCTTTCTTT. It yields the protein CASSPMSATEAFF.

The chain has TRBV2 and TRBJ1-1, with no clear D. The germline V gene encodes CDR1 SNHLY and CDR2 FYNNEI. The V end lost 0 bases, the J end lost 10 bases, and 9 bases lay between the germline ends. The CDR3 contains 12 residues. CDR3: CASSEARRGAFF. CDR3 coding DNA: TGTGCCAGCAGTGAAGCGAGACGGGGAGCTTTCTTT. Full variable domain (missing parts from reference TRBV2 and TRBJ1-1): EPEVTQTPSHQVTQMGQEVILRCVPISNHLYFYWYRQILGQKVEFLVSFYNNEISEKSEIFDDQFSVERPDGSNFTLKIRSTKLEDSAMYFCASSEARRGAFFGQGTRLTVV.